This T cell receptor (beta chain) was observed in a study of human T cells and chemical hapten exposure. Notes on the study in general: It was expanded TCRs that formed significantly more large CDR3 similarity clusters than controls did.

Within the library, unique molecular identifiers were attached to each individual cDNA molecule. Per the study methods: A per-sample median of around 100,000 TCRs was observed, with counts ranging from roughly 20,000 to 700,000. MiXCR, applied by TCRdb to the RACE reads, yields one record per CDR3 protein. The V and J calls here are based on TCRdb, not the publication. The sample lists approximately 82,000 distinct CDR3 sequences, roughly 10% occurring once. The time point: patch test 1, 2 weeks after DPC sensitization. Treatment: therapeutic diphenylcyclopropenone sensitization with weekly scalp DPC. Patients had alopecia, were aged 18 to 70, and were not pregnant. On this clonotype: Its antigen is as yet unknown.

The CDR3 has 15 residues. Germline V gene sequence: CDR1 MNHEY, CDR2 SVGAGI. Trimming pared 2 bases from V and 0 bases from J, leaving 8 bases between. This TCR was recovered from a man between 35 and 55 years old with alopecia areata. Some clones in this sample may be carry-over from other donors' samples. Specimen: whole blood, collected in connection with sensitization to the hapten diphenylcyclopropenone (DPC). The chain uses TRBV6-5 and TRBJ2-1, with D perhaps matching TRBD2 (7 bases). CDR3 DNA sequence: TGTGCCAGCAGTTACGGGGGGGCCTCCTACAATGAGCAGTTCTTC. This codes for CASSYGGASYNEQFF.